A single T cell receptor (beta chain) is shown here with its context. Its target is unknown. These data are taken from a study of post-analysis software for immune sequencing data. TCR beta cDNA libraries included unique molecular identifiers. TCRdb fed the PCR reads into MiXCR, producing one record per CDR3 protein. The sample yields approximately 360,000 distinct CDR3 sequences, around a third seen once. Findings and limits, study-wide: In patients, about five TRBV segments were more frequent than in controls, with TRBV5-6, TRBV5-1 and TRBV20-1 among them.

This CDR3 contains 12 residues. V was cut by 5 bases and J by 5 bases, with 7 bases left in between. The TCR comes from a girl aged 5-17 years with multiple sclerosis. Sequencing was carried out using blood. This rearrangement joins TRBV12-3 or TRBV12-4 to TRBJ1-5; D is unclear. This CDR3 is CASSPAYQPQHF. Here the CDR3 DNA reads TGTGCCAGCAGTCCCGCGTATCAGCCCCAGCATTTT.